This TCR beta chain was identified during a study of siplizumab effects on memory and regulatory T cells. General study results and limits: The authors did not confirm suppressive function in proliferating Tregs from siplizumab cultures.

V dropped 2 bases and J dropped 3; count of bases not matched to a gene: 4. Germline V gives CDR1 SGHDT, CDR2 YYEEEE. The CDR3 extends over 14 amino acids. A note on this clone: Its target is not known.

Assay: immunoSEQ multiplex PCR; the TCRdb copy retains only in-frame clones and omits some. The repertoire holds over 85,000 clones, with 80% to 95% as singletons. The source material was CD8+ T cells sorted from blood. The TCR comes from a human donor in good health. V and J are TRBV5-6 and TRBJ2-7; 8 nucleotides match TRBD1. This CDR3 reads CASSFGTGDYEQYF. In DNA form, the CDR3 reads TGTGCCAGCAGCTTTGGGACAGGTGACTACGAGCAGTACTTC.